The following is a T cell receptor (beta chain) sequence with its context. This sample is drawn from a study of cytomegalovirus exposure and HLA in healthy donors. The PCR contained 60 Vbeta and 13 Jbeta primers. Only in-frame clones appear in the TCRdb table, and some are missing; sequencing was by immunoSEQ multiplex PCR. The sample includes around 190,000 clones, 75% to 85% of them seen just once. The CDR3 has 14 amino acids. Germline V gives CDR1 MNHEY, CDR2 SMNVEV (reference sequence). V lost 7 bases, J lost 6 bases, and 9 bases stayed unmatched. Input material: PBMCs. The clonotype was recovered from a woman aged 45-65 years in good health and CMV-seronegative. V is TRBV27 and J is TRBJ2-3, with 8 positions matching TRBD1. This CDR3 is CASKGRGLTDTQYF. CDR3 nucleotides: TGTGCCAGCAAGGGCAGGGGGCTTACTGATACGCAGTATTTT.